This T cell receptor beta chain originates from a study of glioma-infiltrating T cells. The iRepertoire nested amplicon-rescue multiplex PCR amplified TCR alpha and beta CDR3s from RNA. Tissue mRNA or PBMC total RNA, roughly 100-400 ng, went into one-step reverse transcription and amplification. TCRdb processed the multiplex PCR reads anew with MiXCR; each CDR3 protein has one entry. The sample lists about 180,000 distinct CDR3 sequences, approximately 40% occurring once. Study results and limitations: Very few CDR3 sequences were shared between tissue and blood. Gliomas, especially low-grade, showed above-expected tissue-blood divergence; non-neoplastic patients showed below.

Deletions cut 4 bases from V and 2 bases from J, with 14 bases between. The CDR3 runs to 15 residues. Note on this clonotype: What it recognizes is unknown.

The rearrangement links TRBV12-3 or TRBV12-4 to TRBJ2-5, with no clear D. The source of this sequence is a human donor with low-grade glioma or glioblastoma, undergoing nonglioma brain surgery, or in good health (not recorded which). The sequenced material came from glioma tissue, nonneoplastic brain tissue, or PBMCs (not recorded which). CDR3 region: CASSSLGLQQETQYF. CDR3 nucleotide sequence: TGTGCCAGCAGTTCCCTAGGGCTACAACAAGAGACCCAGTACTTC.